This TCR beta chain was recovered during a study of CD8+ T cells in alopecia areata. As to treatment: oral pan-JAK inhibitor, 5-10 mg twice daily. Collection of lesional scalp punch biopsies and peripheral blood was performed in alopecia areata patients. Isolated RNA was reverse transcribed into cDNA used as the sequencing template. The repertoire was sequenced with immunoSEQ multiplex PCR; TCRdb's copy has only in-frame clones and lacks some. The profile shows about 76,000 clones, around 60% of them singletons. The CDR3 is 12 residues long. The V end lost 5 bases, the J end lost 1 base, and 6 bases lay between the germline ends. CDR1 SGHRS and CDR2 YFSETQ come from the germline V gene.

The chain has TRBV5-1 and TRBJ2-5; D is ambiguous. Material: CD8+ T cells sorted from blood, obtained at week 24, from a patient treated with tofacitinib. The TCR comes from a human donor with alopecia areata. CDR3 sequence (DNA): TGCGCCAGCAGGGGCAGCCAAGAGACCCAGTACTTC. Translation: CASRGSQETQYF.